This T cell receptor (beta chain) was identified during a study of blood T cell repertoires in COVID-19. In the study overall: Sample material is recorded as cDNA or gDNA derived from T cells, B-cell-depleted T cells, or PBMCs.

The CDR3 is made up of 17 amino acids. As processed by the authors: Researchers report that nucleated cell counts were estimated from reference gene primer amplification. TCRdb's table, derived via immunoSEQ multiplex PCR, lists solely in-frame clones and lacks some. That table gives V, J and clone size, and the DNA gave D and trimming. The sample includes approximately 150,000 clones, roughly 81% of them seen just once. This rearrangement joins TRBV21-1 to TRBJ1-5. TRBV21-1 is shown as a pseudogene. The source of this sequence is a human donor with acute or convalescent COVID-19. The donor label of this sample is uncertain. Material for sequencing was peripheral blood. The DNA of the CDR3 is TGTGCCAGCCCCAGTTCCGGGGTGGTAAAAGGCAATCAGCCCCAGCATTTT. This translates into CASPSSGVVKGNQPQHF.